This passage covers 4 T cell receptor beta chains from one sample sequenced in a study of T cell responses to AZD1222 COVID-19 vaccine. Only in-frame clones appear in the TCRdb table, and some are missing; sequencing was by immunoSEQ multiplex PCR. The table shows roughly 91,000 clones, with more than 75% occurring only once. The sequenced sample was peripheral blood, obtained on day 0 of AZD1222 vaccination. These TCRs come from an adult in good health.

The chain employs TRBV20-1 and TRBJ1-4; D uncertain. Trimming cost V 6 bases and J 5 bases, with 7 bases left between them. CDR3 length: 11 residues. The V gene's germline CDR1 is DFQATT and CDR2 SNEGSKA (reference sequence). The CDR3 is CSAPRNEKLFF. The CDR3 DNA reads TGCAGTGCCCCCAGGAATGAAAAACTGTTTTTT.

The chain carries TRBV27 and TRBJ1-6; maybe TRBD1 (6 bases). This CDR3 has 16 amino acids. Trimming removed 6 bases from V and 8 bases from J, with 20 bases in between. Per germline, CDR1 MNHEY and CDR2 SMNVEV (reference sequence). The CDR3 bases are TGTGCCAGCAGCAAAAGGCAGGGGACTGAGCATTCACCCCTCCACTTT. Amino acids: CASSKRQGTEHSPLHF.

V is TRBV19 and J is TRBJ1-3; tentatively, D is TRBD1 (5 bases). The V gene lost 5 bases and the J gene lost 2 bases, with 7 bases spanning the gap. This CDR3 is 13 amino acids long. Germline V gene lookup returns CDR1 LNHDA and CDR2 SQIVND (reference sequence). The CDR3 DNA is TGTGCCAGTAGTGGAGGGGCTGGAAACACCATATATTTT. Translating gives CASSGGAGNTIYF.

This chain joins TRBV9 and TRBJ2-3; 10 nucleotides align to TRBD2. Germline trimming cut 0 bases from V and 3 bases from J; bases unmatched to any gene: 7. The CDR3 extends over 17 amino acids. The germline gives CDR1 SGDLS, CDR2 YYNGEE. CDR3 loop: CASSVAASGSGTDTQYF. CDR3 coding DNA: TGTGCCAGCAGCGTAGCCGCTAGCGGGAGTGGGACAGATACGCAGTATTTT.